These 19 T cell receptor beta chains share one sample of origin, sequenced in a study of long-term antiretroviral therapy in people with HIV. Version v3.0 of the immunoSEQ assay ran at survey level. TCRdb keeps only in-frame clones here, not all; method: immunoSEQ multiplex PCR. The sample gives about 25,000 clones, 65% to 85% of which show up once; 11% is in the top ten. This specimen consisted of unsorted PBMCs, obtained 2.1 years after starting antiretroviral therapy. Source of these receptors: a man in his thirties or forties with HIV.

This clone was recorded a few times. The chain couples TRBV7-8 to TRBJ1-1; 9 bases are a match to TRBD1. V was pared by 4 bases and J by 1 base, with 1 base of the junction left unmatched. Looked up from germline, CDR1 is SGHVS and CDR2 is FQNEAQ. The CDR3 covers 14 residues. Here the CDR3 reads CASSWGQGNTEAFF. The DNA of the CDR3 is TGTGCCAGCAGCTGGGGACAGGGGAACACTGAAGCTTTCTTT.

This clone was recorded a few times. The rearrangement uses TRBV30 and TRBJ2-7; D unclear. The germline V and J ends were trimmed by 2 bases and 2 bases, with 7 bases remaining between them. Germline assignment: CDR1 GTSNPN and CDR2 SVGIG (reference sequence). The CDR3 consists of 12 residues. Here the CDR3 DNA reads TGTGCCTGGAGTTGGGGAACCTACGAGCAGTACTTC. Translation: CAWSWGTYEQYF.

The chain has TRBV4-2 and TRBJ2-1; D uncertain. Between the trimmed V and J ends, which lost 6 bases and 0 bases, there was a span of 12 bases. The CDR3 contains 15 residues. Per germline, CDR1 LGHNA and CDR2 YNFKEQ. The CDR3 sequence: CASRPAGGSYNEQFF. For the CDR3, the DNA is TGTGCCAGCAGGCCCGCTGGCGGCTCCTACAATGAGCAGTTCTTC.

In DNA form, the CDR3 reads TGTGCCAGCACGCCTAGCTCCTCGATGAACACTGAAGCTTTCTTT. Its translation is CASTPSSSMNTEAFF. This chain uses TRBV6-6 with TRBJ1-1; D not certain. V lost 7 bases, J lost 0 bases, and 15 bases lay in between. The CDR3 contains 15 residues. The germline V gene encodes CDR1 MNHNY and CDR2 SVGAGI (reference sequence).

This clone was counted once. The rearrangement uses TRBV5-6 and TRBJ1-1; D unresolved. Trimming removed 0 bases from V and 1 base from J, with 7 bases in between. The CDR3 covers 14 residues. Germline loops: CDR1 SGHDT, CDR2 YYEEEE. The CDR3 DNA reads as TGTGCCAGCAGCTTGGACCTACGGAACACTGAAGCTTTCTTT. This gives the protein CASSLDLRNTEAFF.

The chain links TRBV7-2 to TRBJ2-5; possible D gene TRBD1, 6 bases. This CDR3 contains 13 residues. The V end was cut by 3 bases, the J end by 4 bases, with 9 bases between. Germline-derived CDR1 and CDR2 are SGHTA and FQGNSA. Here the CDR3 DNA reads TGTGCCAGCAGCTTCAGGACAGTAGAGACCCAGTACTTC. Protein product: CASSFRTVETQYF.

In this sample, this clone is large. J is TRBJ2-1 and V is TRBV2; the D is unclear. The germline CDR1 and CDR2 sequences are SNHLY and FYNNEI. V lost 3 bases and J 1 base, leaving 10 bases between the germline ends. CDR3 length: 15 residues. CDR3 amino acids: CASSEGWNSYNEQFF. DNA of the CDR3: TGTGCCAGCAGTGAGGGGTGGAATTCCTACAATGAGCAGTTCTTC.

Written as DNA, the CDR3 is TGTGCCAGCAGTGAAGTCTACAATGAGCAGTTCTTC. Residues: CASSEVYNEQFF. The V and J genes are TRBV6-1 and TRBJ2-1; D unclear. Trimming removed 1 base at V and 3 bases at J, with 1 base between. CDR1 and CDR2 (germline): MNHNS, SASEGT. This CDR3 is built from 12 residues.

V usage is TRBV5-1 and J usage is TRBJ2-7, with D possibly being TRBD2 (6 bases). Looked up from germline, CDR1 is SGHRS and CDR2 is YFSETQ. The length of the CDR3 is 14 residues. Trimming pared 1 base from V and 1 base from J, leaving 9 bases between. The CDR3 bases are TGCGCCAGCAGCTTGCTGGAGGGTTCCTACGAGCAGTACTTC. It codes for CASSLLEGSYEQYF.

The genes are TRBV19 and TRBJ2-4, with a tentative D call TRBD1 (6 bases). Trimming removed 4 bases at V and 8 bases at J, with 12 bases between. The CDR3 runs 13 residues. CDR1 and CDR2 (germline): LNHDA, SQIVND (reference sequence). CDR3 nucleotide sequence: TGTGCCAGTAGTACTACAGGGTGGCACATTCAGTACTTC. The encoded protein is CASSTTGWHIQYF.

The CDR3 region is CASRSLAWAKNIQYF. The CDR3 DNA follows: TGTGCCAGCAGGTCGCTAGCATGGGCCAAAAACATTCAGTACTTC. This chain joins TRBV27 and TRBJ2-4; D may be TRBD2 (5 bases). Trimming stripped 6 bases from V and 1 base from J, with 13 bases between. The CDR3 contains 15 residues. CDR1 is MNHEY, CDR2 SMNVEV, per germline (reference sequence).

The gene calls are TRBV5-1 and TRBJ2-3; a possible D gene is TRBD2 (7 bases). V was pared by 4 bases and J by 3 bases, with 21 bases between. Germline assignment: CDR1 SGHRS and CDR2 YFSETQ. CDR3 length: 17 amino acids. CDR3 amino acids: CASSLQGRGRVTDTQYF. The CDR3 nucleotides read TGCGCCAGCAGCCTCCAGGGGCGGGGGCGAGTTACAGATACGCAGTATTTT.

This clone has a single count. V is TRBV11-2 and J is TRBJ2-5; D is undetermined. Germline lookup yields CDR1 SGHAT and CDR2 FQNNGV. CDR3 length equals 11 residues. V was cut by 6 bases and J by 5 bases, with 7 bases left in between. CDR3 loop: CASRSMETQYF. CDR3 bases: TGTGCCAGCAGGTCAATGGAGACCCAGTACTTC.

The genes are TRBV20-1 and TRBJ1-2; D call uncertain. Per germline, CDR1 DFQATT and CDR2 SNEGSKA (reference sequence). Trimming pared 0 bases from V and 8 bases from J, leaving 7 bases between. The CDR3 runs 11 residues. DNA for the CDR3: TGCAGTGCTAGAGAAAGGGAGGGCTACACCTTC. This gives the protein CSAREREGYTF.

The CDR3 region has the DNA TGTGCCAGCAGCTTAGACCGATTACCCTCCTACGAGCAGTACTTC. It encodes CASSLDRLPSYEQYF. The genes are TRBV7-9 and TRBJ2-5; D remains unclear. The J call could be wrong; TRBJ2-7 is a better fit for the DNA end. The germline V gene encodes CDR1 SEHNR and CDR2 FQNEAQ (reference sequence). The CDR3 has 15 amino acids.

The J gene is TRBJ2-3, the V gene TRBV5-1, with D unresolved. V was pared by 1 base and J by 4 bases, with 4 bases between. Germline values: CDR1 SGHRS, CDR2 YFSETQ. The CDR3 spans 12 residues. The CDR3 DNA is TGCGCCAGCAGCTTGAACTCAGATACGCAGTATTTT. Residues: CASSLNSDTQYF.

DNA for the CDR3: TGTGCCAGCAGTTTATACGGGACCGCTGGTGAAGCTTTCTTT. This codes for CASSLYGTAGEAFF. The chain recombines TRBV28 with TRBJ1-1, with D tentatively TRBD1 (5 bases). Germline V gives CDR1 MDHEN, CDR2 SYDVKM. V was clipped by 1 base and J by 7 bases, with 13 bases between them. The CDR3 covers 14 residues.

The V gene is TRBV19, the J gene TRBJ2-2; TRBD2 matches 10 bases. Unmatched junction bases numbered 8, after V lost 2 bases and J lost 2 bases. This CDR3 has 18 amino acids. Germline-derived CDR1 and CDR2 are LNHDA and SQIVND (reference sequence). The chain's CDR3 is CASSILSGGASNTGELFF. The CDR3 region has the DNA TGTGCCAGTAGTATATTAAGCGGGGGGGCGAGTAACACCGGGGAGCTGTTTTTT.

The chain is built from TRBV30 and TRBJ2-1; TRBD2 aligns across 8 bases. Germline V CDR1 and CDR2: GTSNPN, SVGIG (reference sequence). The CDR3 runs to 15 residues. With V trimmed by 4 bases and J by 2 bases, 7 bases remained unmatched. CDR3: CAWIPLAGAYNEQFF. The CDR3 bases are TGTGCCTGGATCCCTCTAGCGGGCGCCTACAATGAGCAGTTCTTC.